This TCR beta chain was profiled in a study of T cell changes during pregnancy in multiple sclerosis (dated by TCRdb to the late 2010s). As for the study more broadly: Changes in the T cell repertoire over the course of pregnancy were examined in this study in women with multiple sclerosis.

The protocol used for the library was the immunoSEQ multiplex PCR assay. This immuneACCESS table, as held by TCRdb, lists in-frame sequences with V and J called but not all clones. Of the missing ones, under half trace to an unresolved V gene in checked studies; the others have no known cause. For this sample there are over 90,000 clones; roughly nine tenths appear just once. The top ten clones comprise about 0.9% of the sample. A word on this clone: The specificity of this receptor is unknown. Per-base qualities were not stored, and no clone one base away is much larger.

Including the terminal cysteine and phenylalanine, the CDR3 comprises 14 residues. Only the CDR3 DNA is retained, 42 bases long and in frame from the first base. The germline V gene provides CDR1 SQVTM and CDR2 ANQGSEA. The germline V and J ends show losses of 3 bases and 6 bases respectively, and no gene match explains 7 bases of the junction. The V gene is TRBV29-1 and the J gene is TRBJ2-5; TRBD1 fits 10 bases in the junction. Sequenced material: peripheral blood, taken after pregnancy. The origin of this receptor is a female donor with multiple sclerosis, enrolled in a pregnancy study. The CDR3 sequence is CSVDDRGRRKTQYF. Read as DNA, the sequence is TGCAGCGTTGACGACAGGGGGCGAAGAAAGACCCAGTACTTC.